A selection of T cell receptor beta chains follows, all from one sample in a study of blood T cell repertoires in COVID-19. Profiling relied on immunoSEQ multiplex PCR, and the TCRdb table lists in-frame clones only, not all of them. The data show roughly 200,000 clones, about 88% seen once. The sequenced sample was peripheral blood. These receptor sequences come from a woman aged 40-49 years who had recovered from COVID-19. CDR3s include the opening cysteine and the closing phenylalanine or tryptophan. Each record gives: D gene, V gene, J gene, CDR3 length, clone size, CDR3 DNA, CDR3 protein. A D gene is named only where the DNA matches it firmly. Clone sizes are given selectively: once, few, many, or a class where the clone is expanded.

d_call: TRBD1
v_call: TRBV18
j_call: TRBJ1-6
cdr3_length: 13
clone_size: NA
cdr3_nt: TGTGCCAGCTGGACAGGGCGGGGGTCACCCCTCCACTTT
cdr3_aa: CASWTGRGSPLHF

d_call: NA
v_call: TRBV27
j_call: TRBJ1-4
cdr3_length: 15
clone_size: few
cdr3_nt: TGTGCCAGCAGTTTGAGGAGATCGGGGGATGAAAAACTGTTTTTT
cdr3_aa: CASSLRRSGDEKLFF

d_call: TRBD1
v_call: TRBV19
j_call: TRBJ1-1
cdr3_length: 14
clone_size: once
cdr3_nt: TGTGCCAGTAGTATAGATACAGGGGGCACTGAAGCTTTCTTT
cdr3_aa: CASSIDTGGTEAFF

d_call: NA
v_call: TRBV29-1
j_call: TRBJ1-1
cdr3_length: 13
clone_size: NA
cdr3_nt: TGCAGCGTGTGGTCCGGGGTGGACACTGAAGCTTTCTTT
cdr3_aa: CSVWSGVDTEAFF

d_call: NA
v_call: TRBV19
j_call: TRBJ2-3
cdr3_length: 17
clone_size: NA
cdr3_nt: TGTGCCAGTAGTATTAAGCGCGGGACTGCCGGCACAGATACGCAGTATTTT
cdr3_aa: CASSIKRGTAGTDTQYF

d_call: NA
v_call: TRBV4-1
j_call: TRBJ2-7
cdr3_length: 16
clone_size: NA
cdr3_nt: TGCGCCAGCAGCCAAGACTATTGGGACACCTATTCCGAGCAGTACTTC
cdr3_aa: CASSQDYWDTYSEQYF

d_call: TRBD1
v_call: TRBV25-1
j_call: TRBJ2-7
cdr3_length: 18
clone_size: NA
cdr3_nt: TGTGCCAGCAGTGATCCGCTTGGATCGGGACAGGGGCTTAACGAGCAGTACTTC
cdr3_aa: CASSDPLGSGQGLNEQYF

d_call: NA
v_call: TRBV9
j_call: TRBJ1-2
cdr3_length: 13
clone_size: NA
cdr3_nt: TGTGCCAGCAGCGTATCGGCGGGGTATGGCTACACCTTC
cdr3_aa: CASSVSAGYGYTF

d_call: TRBD1
v_call: TRBV15
j_call: TRBJ1-6
cdr3_length: 15
clone_size: few
cdr3_nt: TGTGCCACCAGCAGAGGCGACAGGGGGAATTCACCCCTCCACTTT
cdr3_aa: CATSRGDRGNSPLHF

d_call: TRBD1
v_call: TRBV30
j_call: TRBJ1-4
cdr3_length: 15
clone_size: NA
cdr3_nt: TGTGCCTGGAGTGAAAGGACAGGCGCTAATGAAAAACTGTTTTTT
cdr3_aa: CAWSERTGANEKLFF

d_call: NA
v_call: TRBV4-1
j_call: TRBJ1-3
cdr3_length: 15
clone_size: NA
cdr3_nt: TGCGCCAGCAGCAGAACAGGAGAATCTGGAAACACCATATATTTT
cdr3_aa: CASSRTGESGNTIYF

d_call: NA
v_call: TRBV19
j_call: TRBJ2-1
cdr3_length: 12
clone_size: NA
cdr3_nt: TGTGCCAGTAGCTGGGGGCGAAATGAGCAGTTCTTC
cdr3_aa: CASSWGRNEQFF

d_call: NA
v_call: TRBV11-2
j_call: TRBJ1-2
cdr3_length: 12
clone_size: NA
cdr3_nt: TGTGCCAGCAGCCCCGGGGAGCATGGCTACACCTTC
cdr3_aa: CASSPGEHGYTF

d_call: NA
v_call: TRBV6-5
j_call: TRBJ2-4
cdr3_length: 16
clone_size: few
cdr3_nt: TGTGCCAGCAGTTTTGCGGGGAGGAAAGCCAAAAACATTCAGTACTTC
cdr3_aa: CASSFAGRKAKNIQYF

d_call: NA
v_call: TRBV19
j_call: TRBJ1-5
cdr3_length: 17
clone_size: few
cdr3_nt: TGTGCCAGTAGTATCGGACCGCAGGGTTATAGCAATCAGCCCCAGCATTTT
cdr3_aa: CASSIGPQGYSNQPQHF

d_call: TRBD1
v_call: TRBV2
j_call: TRBJ2-7
cdr3_length: 14
clone_size: once
cdr3_nt: TGTGCCAGCAGTAAACAGGGGGCGATCGACGAGCAGTACTTC
cdr3_aa: CASSKQGAIDEQYF

d_call: TRBD1
v_call: TRBV2
j_call: TRBJ2-1
cdr3_length: 16
clone_size: NA
cdr3_nt: TGTGCCAGCAGTTCGGGACAGGGGGCAACCTACAATGAGCAGTTCTTC
cdr3_aa: CASSSGQGATYNEQFF

d_call: TRBD2
v_call: TRBV18
j_call: TRBJ2-3
cdr3_length: 16
clone_size: NA
cdr3_nt: TGTGCCAGCTCACCACAACTAGCGGGACCTTCAGATACGCAGTATTTT
cdr3_aa: CASSPQLAGPSDTQYF

d_call: TRBD2
v_call: TRBV7-3
j_call: TRBJ2-3
cdr3_length: 15
clone_size: once
cdr3_nt: TGTGCCAGCAGCTTAAGCGGGAGGGACACAGATACGCAGTATTTT
cdr3_aa: CASSLSGRDTDTQYF

d_call: NA
v_call: TRBV6-5
j_call: TRBJ2-2
cdr3_length: 15
clone_size: once
cdr3_nt: TGTGCCAGCAACCAGCTCCCCGCGGGCACCGGGGAGCTGTTTTTT
cdr3_aa: CASNQLPAGTGELFF

d_call: TRBD1
v_call: TRBV28
j_call: TRBJ1-2
cdr3_length: 15
clone_size: NA
cdr3_nt: TGTGCCAGCCTTCAAGGAGGACAGGCCTACTATGGCTACACCTTC
cdr3_aa: CASLQGGQAYYGYTF

d_call: NA
v_call: TRBV5-6
j_call: TRBJ2-2
cdr3_length: 15
clone_size: NA
cdr3_nt: TGTGCCAGCAGCTTGAGGCTAGTCGACACCGGGGAGCTGTTTTTT
cdr3_aa: CASSLRLVDTGELFF